This T cell receptor (beta chain) was captured by sequencing in a study of PD-L1 blockade in urothelial cancer. On the study more broadly: Most patients, about 85% of the 29, were males with bladder-origin cancer.

V dropped 5 bases and J dropped 6; count of bases not matched to a gene: 8. The CDR3 runs 16 residues. The germline gives CDR1 MDHEN, CDR2 SYDVKM. Time point indicated: pretreatment peripheral blood. The data were produced by immunoSEQ multiplex PCR, yet TCRdb's version contains in-frame clones alone and is incomplete. The top ten clones hold 12% to 15% of a sample with 38,000 or so clones, about 82% of them seen once. The receptor's source is a man aged 80 or over with urothelial cancer. Material: PBMCs, obtained around atezolizumab (anti-PD-L1) treatment. V usage is TRBV28 and J usage is TRBJ2-3; 13 bases align to TRBD2. CDR3 coding DNA: TGTGCCAGCAGTCCATTGGGGACTAGCGGGACCGATACGCAGTATTTT. Amino acids: CASSPLGTSGTDTQYF.